This T cell receptor beta chain was identified during a study of regulatory T cells in long-lasting Graves disease. CDR3-region Arm-PCR and iRepertoire HTBI primers produced the TCR beta libraries. TCRdb processed the multiplex PCR reads anew with MiXCR; each CDR3 protein has one entry. The sample includes roughly 500,000 distinct CDR3 sequences, roughly 14% of them seen just once. The CDR3 extends over 14 amino acids. Germline V lookup: CDR1 MNHGY, CDR2 SVAAGI. The time point: newly diagnosed GD, antithyroid drugs for less than 3 months. Researchers made the TCR library from RNA that was extracted from PBMCs. With respect to this clonotype: A much larger clone lies one base from this, so it may be a read error.

The data also belong to a second study, concerning T cells in Graves' hyperthyroidism and ophthalmopathy. That report notes: The diagnoses drew upon clinical symptoms, serum thyroxine and TRAb, thyroid ultrasound and orbital computed tomography.

The receptor comes from a man in his thirties or forties with Graves disease. The chain carries TRBV6-9 and TRBJ2-3, with D possibly TRBD2 on 6 matching bases. TRBJ2-7 matches the DNA end more closely, so the J call is doubtful. Sequences were derived from peripheral blood mononuclear cells (PBMCs), sampled at new diagnosis, from a patient treated with antithyroid drugs. CDR3 DNA sequence: TGTGTCAGCAGTTCCCCGGGACTCACCTACGAGCAGTACTTC. Amino acid sequence: CVSSSPGLTYEQYF.